Listed here are 24 T cell receptor beta chains from one sample, sequenced in a study of cytomegalovirus exposure and HLA in healthy donors. PCR employed 60 Vbeta and 13 Jbeta primers. Sequencing used immunoSEQ multiplex PCR; TCRdb keeps in-frame clones, though not all of them. The sample includes 150,000 to 200,000 clones, around 68% of them seen just once. Material for sequencing was PBMCs. Source of these receptors: a girl between 10 and 17 years old in good health and CMV-seronegative.

This sequence joins TRBV5-6 and TRBJ1-2, with D unclear. Trimming removed 1 base at V and 4 bases at J, with 8 bases between. Germline loops: CDR1 SGHDT, CDR2 YYEEEE. CDR3 length: 13 amino acids. The CDR3 nucleotides are TGTGCCAGCAGCTTGACAAGTGGCTATGGCTACACCTTC. Translation: CASSLTSGYGYTF.

This sequence joins TRBV7-9 and TRBJ2-4; possible D gene TRBD2, 7 bases. Germline assignment: CDR1 SEHNR and CDR2 FQNEAQ (reference sequence). Trimming pared 1 base from V and 2 bases from J, leaving 12 bases between. The length of the CDR3 is 16 residues. The CDR3 region is CASSLVRGAPKNIQYF. CDR3 sequence (DNA): TGTGCCAGCAGCTTAGTCCGGGGGGCTCCCAAAAACATTCAGTACTTC.

The chain joins TRBV6-1 to TRBJ1-1; D may be TRBD1 (5 bases). Germline values: CDR1 MNHNS, CDR2 SASEGT. The V end lost 8 bases, the J end lost 1 base, and 5 bases lay between the germline ends. This CDR3 is 11 amino acids long. This CDR3 reads CASGQNTEAFF. CDR3 sequence (DNA): TGTGCCAGCGGACAGAACACTGAAGCTTTCTTT.

The rearrangement uses TRBV28 and TRBJ1-2, with D possibly matching TRBD1 (6 bases). This CDR3 has 16 amino acids. The germline V and J ends were trimmed by 2 bases and 5 bases, with 18 bases remaining between them. Germline CDR1 reads MDHEN; CDR2 reads SYDVKM. The CDR3 DNA sequence: TGTGCCAGCAGTTTAACTGGGGGCAGGGGCGGATATGGCTACACCTTC. It is translated as CASSLTGGRGGYGYTF.

The chain carries TRBV27 and TRBJ1-1; D is unresolved. Germline-derived CDR1 and CDR2 are MNHEY and SMNVEV (reference sequence). The CDR3 spans 13 residues. Trimming pared 10 bases from V and 5 bases from J, leaving 17 bases between. DNA for the CDR3: TGTGCCACCCTCACCAGAGGGCGGACTGAAGCTTTCTTT. Its protein product is CATLTRGRTEAFF.

The chain uses TRBV2 and TRBJ2-2; the D gene is possibly TRBD1 (6 bases). Per the germline V gene, CDR1 is SNHLY and CDR2 is FYNNEI. The CDR3 contains 16 residues. Trimming shortened V by 4 bases and J by 5 bases, and 17 bases separated the two germline ends. CDR3 nucleotide sequence: TGTGCCAGCAGTGTCACAGGGAGCGCCGGGACCGGGGAGCTGTTTTTT. Translation: CASSVTGSAGTGELFF.

The chain employs TRBV19 and TRBJ1-2; D not certain. CDR1 is LNHDA, CDR2 SQIVND, per germline (reference sequence). The CDR3 sequence is 14 residues long. With 7 bases removed from V and 4 bases from J, the gap between germline ends came to 16 bases. For the CDR3, the DNA is TGTGCCAGTAACCCCCCTTCTATCGGCTATGGCTACACCTTC. Its translation: CASNPPSIGYGYTF.

This clone was detected a few times. J is TRBJ1-3 and V is TRBV5-4; 7 bases align to TRBD1. The germline V gene encodes CDR1 SGHNT and CDR2 YYREEE (reference sequence). With V trimmed by 0 bases and J by 4 bases, 4 bases remained unmatched. The CDR3 covers 15 residues. CDR3 sequence (DNA): TGTGCCAGCAGCTTGGGAGGGGGCTGGGGAAACACCATATATTTT. Its protein product is CASSLGGGWGNTIYF.

This clone occurred a few times. V is TRBV7-9 and J is TRBJ2-2; 9 nucleotides match TRBD1. The CDR3 contains 15 residues. The trim removed 5 bases at V and 0 bases at J, leaving 1 base unmatched. The germline V gene has CDR1 SEHNR and CDR2 FQNEAQ (reference sequence). DNA for the CDR3: TGTGCCAGCAGCCACAGGGGGCCGAACACCGGGGAGCTGTTTTTT. It codes for CASSHRGPNTGELFF.

This chain connects TRBV4-1 to TRBJ2-2; D unclear. Germline CDR1 reads MGHRA; CDR2 reads YSYEKL. Between the trimmed V and J ends, which lost 3 bases and 5 bases, there was a span of 7 bases. The length of the CDR3 is 13 residues. Written as DNA, the CDR3 is TGCGCCAGCAGCCATACATCGACCGGGGAGCTGTTTTTT. Translating gives CASSHTSTGELFF.

V usage is TRBV4-1 and J usage is TRBJ1-2; the match to TRBD1 covers 7 bases. The V segment lost 2 bases and the J segment 4 bases; nucleotides outside the gene matches: 7. CDR1 and CDR2 from the germline V gene are MGHRA and YSYEKL. CDR3 length: 15 residues. CDR3 sequence: CASSQPTGWGYGYTF. The CDR3 bases are TGCGCCAGCAGCCAACCGACAGGGTGGGGCTATGGCTACACCTTC.

V gene TRBV5-1 combines with J gene TRBJ1-1; possibly TRBD1 for D (6 bases). From germline, CDR1 is SGHRS and CDR2 YFSETQ. The CDR3 consists of 14 residues. The germline V and J ends were trimmed by 1 base and 0 bases, with 7 bases remaining between them. The CDR3 DNA sequence: TGCGCCAGCAGCTTGCGGGACATGAACACTGAAGCTTTCTTT. Translated, it gives CASSLRDMNTEAFF.

The genes are TRBV4-2 and TRBJ1-1; D unresolved. The V gene's germline CDR1 is LGHNA and CDR2 YNFKEQ. Trimming cost V 2 bases and J 1 base, with 11 bases left between them. The CDR3 has 15 amino acids. In DNA form, the CDR3 reads TGTGCCAGCAGCCAAAGTGGCGCGGAGAACACTGAAGCTTTCTTT. It yields the protein CASSQSGAENTEAFF.

The chain has TRBV10-2 and TRBJ2-5, with 9 bases fitting TRBD2. The V gene end was trimmed by 3 bases and the J gene end by 7 bases; junction bases not matched to a gene: 12. CDR1 and CDR2 (germline): WSHSY, SAAADI. This CDR3 has 16 amino acids. CDR3 sequence (DNA): TGCGCCAGCAGTGACCCCGGGACTAGCCCTAGGGGGACCCAGTACTTC. It yields the protein CASSDPGTSPRGTQYF.

This clone appeared a single time. The chain joins TRBV19 to TRBJ2-3, with D maybe TRBD2 (7 bases). The V and J ends lost 6 bases and 5 bases respectively, with 12 bases between them. The CDR3 contains 13 residues. Germline assignment: CDR1 LNHDA and CDR2 SQIVND (reference sequence). The CDR3 sequence is CASSGGPGDTQYF. CDR3 DNA: TGTGCCAGTAGCGGGGGGCCTGGAGATACGCAGTATTTT. Using reference TRBV19 and TRBJ2-3 for the parts outside the CDR3, the full variable domain is DGGITQSPKYLFRKEGQNVTLSCEQNLNHDAMYWYRQDPGQGLRLIYYSQIVNDFQKGDIAEGYSVSREKKESFPLTVTSAQKNPTAFYLCASSGGPGDTQYFGPGTRLTVL.

V and J are TRBV6-6 and TRBJ1-5, with TRBD1 matching over 10 bases. V was pared by 4 bases and J by 7 bases, with 10 bases of the junction left unmatched. Per the germline V gene, CDR1 is MNHNY and CDR2 is SVGAGI (reference sequence). The CDR3 has 16 amino acids. Written as DNA, the CDR3 is TGTGCCAGCAGTTCCTCCCGGACAGGGGGTTGGCAGCCCCAGCATTTT. Protein sequence: CASSSSRTGGWQPQHF.

This chain links TRBV29-1 with TRBJ2-1; D perhaps matches TRBD1 (6 bases). V lost 7 bases and J lost 8, with 21 bases in between. The germline CDR1 and CDR2 sequences are SQVTM and ANQGSEA. The CDR3 is 14 amino acids. CDR3 DNA: TGCAGCGCCCCGGTGGGGGCACCGGGCCATGAGCAGTTCTTC. It yields the protein CSAPVGAPGHEQFF.

The J gene is TRBJ2-2, the V gene TRBV29-1; TRBD2 aligns across 11 bases. Trimming at V came to 3 bases and at J to 3 bases, leaving 6 bases not matched to a gene. This CDR3 is built from 16 residues. From germline, CDR1 is SQVTM and CDR2 ANQGSEA. CDR3 in amino acids: CSVETASGGYTGELFF. The CDR3 nucleotides are TGCAGCGTTGAGACAGCTAGCGGGGGGTACACCGGGGAGCTGTTTTTT.

The chain is built from TRBV9 and TRBJ2-5, with 11 bases matching TRBD2. V was pared by 4 bases and J by 6 bases, with 8 bases of the junction left unmatched. Germline CDR1 reads SGDLS; CDR2 reads YYNGEE. The CDR3 extends over 15 amino acids. This chain's CDR3 is CASSPLAGGGKTQYF. DNA for the CDR3: TGTGCCAGCAGCCCCCTAGCGGGGGGCGGTAAGACCCAGTACTTC.

This clone was detected a few times. The chain recombines TRBV7-8 with TRBJ1-1, with a tentative D call TRBD1 (5 bases). CDR3 length: 12 residues. Trimming took off 6 bases at V and 6 bases at J, with 11 bases between the two ends. The germline gives CDR1 SGHVS, CDR2 FQNEAQ. CDR3 DNA: TGTGCCAGCAGGGCGGGAGGGGCTGAAGCTTTCTTT. Its translation: CASRAGGAEAFF.

This clone was counted a few times. The chain is built from TRBV5-8 and TRBJ2-1; D may be TRBD2 (5 bases). The CDR3 runs 15 residues. V lost 2 bases, J lost 0 bases, and 9 bases lay in between. The V gene's germline CDR1 is SGHTS and CDR2 YDEGEE. The CDR3 loop reads CASSLEGSSYNEQFF. The CDR3 DNA is TGTGCCAGCAGCTTAGAGGGCAGCTCCTACAATGAGCAGTTCTTC.

The chain is built from TRBV6-6 and TRBJ2-1; D perhaps matches TRBD1 (6 bases). The V gene's germline CDR1 is MNHNY and CDR2 SVGAGI (reference sequence). V dropped 4 bases and J dropped 0 bases, with 10 bases sitting between them. CDR3 size: 15 residues. The CDR3 loop is CASSSDRRSYNEQFF. For the CDR3, the DNA is TGTGCCAGCAGTTCAGACAGGCGCTCCTACAATGAGCAGTTCTTC.

This clone was seen a handful of times. The rearrangement uses TRBV14 and TRBJ1-2, with TRBD1 matching over 12 bases. CDR3 length: 15 residues. Germline-derived CDR1 and CDR2 are SGHDN and FVKESK. V was clipped by 7 bases and J by 4 bases; unmatched bases: 7. CDR3 in amino acids: CASTRDRGLSYGYTF. Written as DNA, the CDR3 is TGTGCCAGCACCCGGGACAGGGGGCTGTCCTATGGCTACACCTTC.

The CDR3 DNA reads TGTGCCAGCAGAGGGACATATAATCAGCCCCAGCATTTT. Residues: CASRGTYNQPQHF. The genes are TRBV2 and TRBJ1-5; D is possibly TRBD1 (6 bases). The CDR3 loop spans 13 amino acids. V lost 6 bases and J 4 bases, leaving 10 bases between the germline ends. Germline CDR1 and CDR2: SNHLY and FYNNEI.